This is a list of T cell receptor beta chains from one sample in a study of blood T cells in healthy people across ages. Each CDR3 protein gets one entry after TCRdb re-called the 5' RACE reads with MiXCR. The sample contains over 500,000 distinct CDR3 sequences, around a quarter of which appear only once. The data also belong to a second study, concerning T cells of mothers and their children.

Sequencing was carried out using blood. The origin of the receptors is a boy between 2 and 15 years old in good health. Both conserved end residues are trimmed from each CDR3.

V gene,CDR3 protein
TRBV27,ASSRTGTYEKLF
TRBV6-6,ASSYSFSPTDTQY
TRBV12-3/TRBV12-4,ASSPPVRRHYNEQF
TRBV7-3,ASGWGQGGYT
TRBV29-1,SPYTGTSGGDTQY
TRBV12-3/TRBV12-4,ASSLQGLQETQY
TRBV18,ASSPDGTLTYNEQF
TRBV10-3,AIRMEASSYEQY
TRBV25-1,ASSGGGAYGYT
TRBV6-5,ASSQGWELF
TRBV10-3,AISGTGEGHGYT
TRBV20-1,SASIGQAETQY
TRBV10-3,AAGDTGGGETQY
TRBV4-1,ASSQVRGRLDIQY
TRBV15,ATSRDRGTVFSYNSPLH
TRBV4-1,ASSQERVRYEQY
TRBV3-1,ASSWTSGIYNEQF
TRBV12-3/TRBV12-4,ASTPRQGYEQY
TRBV5-6,ASSPVGKEETQY
TRBV15,ATSRDYQGGEQY
TRBV27,ASSSLAGASTGELF
TRBV12-3/TRBV12-4,ASSLAVRGEGYEQY
TRBV27,ASSFGPGTAYEQY
TRBV25-1,ASSSPRAPEAF
TRBV12-3/TRBV12-4,ASSLGLAGDFEQF
TRBV20-1,SAMWGLTDTQY
TRBV7-2,ASSPRTSGALGTQY
TRBV6-6,ASSSLSGVFEQPQH
TRBV27,ASRSQGGSYNSPLH
TRBV6-2/TRBV6-3,ASLAGGPKEQY
TRBV15,ATSREMLDGPYEQY
TRBV29-1,SVEARDEQY
TRBV20-1,SASKAIWQPQH
TRBV29-1,SVGLSLSEAF
TRBV6-2/TRBV6-3,ASSETLSYNEQF
TRBV7-8,ASSPNRTRSLQY
TRBV7-9,ASSRAQGTGYT
TRBV7-2,ASSSRSYEQY
TRBV5-6,ASSIMLGFFEQY
TRBV29-1,SYNRGETQY
TRBV7-3,ASSLSGHNTGELF
TRBV12-3/TRBV12-4,ASSIRGERGGYT
TRBV18,ASSPTGKNIQY
TRBV12-3/TRBV12-4,ASSYRLASNTGELF
TRBV20-1,SAMVGGADTQY
TRBV5-1,ASSLGVGGPGTQY
TRBV6-1,ASSARLGTNEKLF
TRBV10-3,AISEGGPYEQY
TRBV13,ASSRYPGTSSDEQF
TRBV18,ASSPLKQGHEQY